These T cell receptor beta chains were read from a single sample in a study of CD8 T cells in ankylosing spondylitis. TCRdb ran MiXCR on the 5' RACE reads and lists one entry per CDR3 protein. Here the sample spans roughly 470,000 distinct CDR3 sequences, 20% to 30% being singletons. Sequenced material: blood, either unsorted or a sorted T cell fraction (not recorded which). The source of these receptors is a male donor with ankylosing spondylitis. Each CDR3 is given with its conserved first and last residue. D genes are given only for firm matches. Clone size appears in some rows only: once, few, many, or a class for an expanded clone.

V	size	J	D	DNA	CDR3
TRBV5-1	NA	TRBJ2-1	TRBD2	TGCGCCAGCGGCGCCACTAGCGGGAGATTAAGCAATGAGCAGTTCTTC	CASGATSGRLSNEQFF
TRBV7-9	few	TRBJ2-7	NA	TGTGCCAGCAGCAACGGACAGGGAGGGATCGAGCAGTACTTC	CASSNGQGGIEQYF
TRBV7-2	few	TRBJ2-3	TRBD2	TGTGCCAGCAGCCCGAAGGCGGGCTCGGGGGGTACGCAGTATTTT	CASSPKAGSGGTQYF
TRBV7-2	once	TRBJ1-5	NA	TGTGCCAGCAGCTTAAACGGACAGTTACGCAATCAGCCCCAGCATTTT	CASSLNGQLRNQPQHF
TRBV5-1	NA	TRBJ2-2	NA	TGCGCCAGCACCCTACAGGCCTCGAACACCGGGGAGCTGTTTTTT	CASTLQASNTGELFF
TRBV2	NA	TRBJ2-2	NA	TGTGCCAGCACTCCGGTCGGGAGTCCCGGGGAGCTGTTTTTT	CASTPVGSPGELFF
TRBV20-1	NA	TRBJ1-2	NA	TGCAGTGCTAGTCTATGGGCCGCAAGGGAGTATGGCTACACCTTC	CSASLWAAREYGYTF
TRBV29-1	NA	TRBJ2-1	NA	TGCAGCGTAGACCTGGCGGCAGAGTGTCAGTTCTTC	CSVDLAAECQFF
TRBV5-1	NA	TRBJ2-5	TRBD1	TGCGCCAGCAGCTTCCAGGGGGCTCTCCAAGAGACCCAGTACTTC	CASSFQGALQETQYF
TRBV18	NA	TRBJ2-1	NA	TGTGCCAGCGCACCTAATAAGGGCACTGAGCAGTTCTTC	CASAPNKGTEQFF
TRBV24-1	few	TRBJ2-5	TRBD1	TGTGCCACCAGTACACGAGGGGGCCGGGAGACCCAGTACTTC	CATSTRGGRETQYF
TRBV3-1	few	TRBJ2-2	NA	TGTGCCAGCAGCCAAAACCCTCGTTACACCGGGGAGCTGTTTTTT	CASSQNPRYTGELFF